This TCR beta chain was recorded in a study of blood T cell repertoires in COVID-19. Libraries were prepared by immunoSEQ multiplex PCR; TCRdb keeps only in-frame clonotypes and omits some of them. The table includes over 30,000 clones, 80% to 95% detected once. V lost 1 base and J lost 10, with 7 bases in between. Germline V CDR1 and CDR2: SNHLY, FYNNEI. The CDR3 loop spans 12 amino acids. Sequenced: peripheral blood. V usage is TRBV2 and J usage is TRBJ1-4, with D perhaps matching TRBD1 (5 bases). This receptor was identified in a man of 80 years or more with acute or convalescent COVID-19. DNA for the CDR3: TGTGCCAGCAGTGAAGGGGGGGGAAAACTGTTTTTT. Protein product: CASSEGGGKLFF. The full variable domain, its missing parts supplied by reference TRBV2 and TRBJ1-4, is EPEVTQTPSHQVTQMGQEVILRCVPISNHLYFYWYRQILGQKVEFLVSFYNNEISEKSEIFDDQFSVERPDGSNFTLKIRSTKLEDSAMYFCASSEGGGKLFFGSGTQLSVL.